This T cell receptor (beta chain) was identified during a study of T cells after yellow fever vaccination. Overall study results and limits: Detected again after the booster were most primary-vaccination clones, at 95% to 98% CD4 and 80% to 90% CD8. A weaker but faster secondary response was observed, peaking on day 5 versus 15.

This clonotype has more than one count but fewer than ten. Its cognate antigen is unknown. Conversion of TCR transcripts into cDNA relied on 5'RACE template switching, which added a universal primer site and UMIs. MiXCR, applied by TCRdb to the 5' RACE reads, yields one record per CDR3 protein. Among almost 600,000 distinct CDR3 sequences listed, approximately 13% were seen once. The V gene end was trimmed by 7 bases and the J gene end by 10 bases; junction bases not matched to a gene: 14. Germline lookup yields CDR1 SGHTA and CDR2 FQGTGA. The CDR3 spans 15 residues. The TCR comes from a man aged 25-45 years who received the YFV17D yellow fever vaccine. The sample in question was PBMCs, obtained on the day of the yellow fever booster vaccination. This chain connects TRBV7-3 to TRBJ2-1; 9 bases map to TRBD2. The DNA for the CDR3 is TGTGCCAGCATCCCCCAGTTTTTGCGGGAGGGGGAGCAGTTCTTC. This sequence encodes CASIPQFLREGEQFF.